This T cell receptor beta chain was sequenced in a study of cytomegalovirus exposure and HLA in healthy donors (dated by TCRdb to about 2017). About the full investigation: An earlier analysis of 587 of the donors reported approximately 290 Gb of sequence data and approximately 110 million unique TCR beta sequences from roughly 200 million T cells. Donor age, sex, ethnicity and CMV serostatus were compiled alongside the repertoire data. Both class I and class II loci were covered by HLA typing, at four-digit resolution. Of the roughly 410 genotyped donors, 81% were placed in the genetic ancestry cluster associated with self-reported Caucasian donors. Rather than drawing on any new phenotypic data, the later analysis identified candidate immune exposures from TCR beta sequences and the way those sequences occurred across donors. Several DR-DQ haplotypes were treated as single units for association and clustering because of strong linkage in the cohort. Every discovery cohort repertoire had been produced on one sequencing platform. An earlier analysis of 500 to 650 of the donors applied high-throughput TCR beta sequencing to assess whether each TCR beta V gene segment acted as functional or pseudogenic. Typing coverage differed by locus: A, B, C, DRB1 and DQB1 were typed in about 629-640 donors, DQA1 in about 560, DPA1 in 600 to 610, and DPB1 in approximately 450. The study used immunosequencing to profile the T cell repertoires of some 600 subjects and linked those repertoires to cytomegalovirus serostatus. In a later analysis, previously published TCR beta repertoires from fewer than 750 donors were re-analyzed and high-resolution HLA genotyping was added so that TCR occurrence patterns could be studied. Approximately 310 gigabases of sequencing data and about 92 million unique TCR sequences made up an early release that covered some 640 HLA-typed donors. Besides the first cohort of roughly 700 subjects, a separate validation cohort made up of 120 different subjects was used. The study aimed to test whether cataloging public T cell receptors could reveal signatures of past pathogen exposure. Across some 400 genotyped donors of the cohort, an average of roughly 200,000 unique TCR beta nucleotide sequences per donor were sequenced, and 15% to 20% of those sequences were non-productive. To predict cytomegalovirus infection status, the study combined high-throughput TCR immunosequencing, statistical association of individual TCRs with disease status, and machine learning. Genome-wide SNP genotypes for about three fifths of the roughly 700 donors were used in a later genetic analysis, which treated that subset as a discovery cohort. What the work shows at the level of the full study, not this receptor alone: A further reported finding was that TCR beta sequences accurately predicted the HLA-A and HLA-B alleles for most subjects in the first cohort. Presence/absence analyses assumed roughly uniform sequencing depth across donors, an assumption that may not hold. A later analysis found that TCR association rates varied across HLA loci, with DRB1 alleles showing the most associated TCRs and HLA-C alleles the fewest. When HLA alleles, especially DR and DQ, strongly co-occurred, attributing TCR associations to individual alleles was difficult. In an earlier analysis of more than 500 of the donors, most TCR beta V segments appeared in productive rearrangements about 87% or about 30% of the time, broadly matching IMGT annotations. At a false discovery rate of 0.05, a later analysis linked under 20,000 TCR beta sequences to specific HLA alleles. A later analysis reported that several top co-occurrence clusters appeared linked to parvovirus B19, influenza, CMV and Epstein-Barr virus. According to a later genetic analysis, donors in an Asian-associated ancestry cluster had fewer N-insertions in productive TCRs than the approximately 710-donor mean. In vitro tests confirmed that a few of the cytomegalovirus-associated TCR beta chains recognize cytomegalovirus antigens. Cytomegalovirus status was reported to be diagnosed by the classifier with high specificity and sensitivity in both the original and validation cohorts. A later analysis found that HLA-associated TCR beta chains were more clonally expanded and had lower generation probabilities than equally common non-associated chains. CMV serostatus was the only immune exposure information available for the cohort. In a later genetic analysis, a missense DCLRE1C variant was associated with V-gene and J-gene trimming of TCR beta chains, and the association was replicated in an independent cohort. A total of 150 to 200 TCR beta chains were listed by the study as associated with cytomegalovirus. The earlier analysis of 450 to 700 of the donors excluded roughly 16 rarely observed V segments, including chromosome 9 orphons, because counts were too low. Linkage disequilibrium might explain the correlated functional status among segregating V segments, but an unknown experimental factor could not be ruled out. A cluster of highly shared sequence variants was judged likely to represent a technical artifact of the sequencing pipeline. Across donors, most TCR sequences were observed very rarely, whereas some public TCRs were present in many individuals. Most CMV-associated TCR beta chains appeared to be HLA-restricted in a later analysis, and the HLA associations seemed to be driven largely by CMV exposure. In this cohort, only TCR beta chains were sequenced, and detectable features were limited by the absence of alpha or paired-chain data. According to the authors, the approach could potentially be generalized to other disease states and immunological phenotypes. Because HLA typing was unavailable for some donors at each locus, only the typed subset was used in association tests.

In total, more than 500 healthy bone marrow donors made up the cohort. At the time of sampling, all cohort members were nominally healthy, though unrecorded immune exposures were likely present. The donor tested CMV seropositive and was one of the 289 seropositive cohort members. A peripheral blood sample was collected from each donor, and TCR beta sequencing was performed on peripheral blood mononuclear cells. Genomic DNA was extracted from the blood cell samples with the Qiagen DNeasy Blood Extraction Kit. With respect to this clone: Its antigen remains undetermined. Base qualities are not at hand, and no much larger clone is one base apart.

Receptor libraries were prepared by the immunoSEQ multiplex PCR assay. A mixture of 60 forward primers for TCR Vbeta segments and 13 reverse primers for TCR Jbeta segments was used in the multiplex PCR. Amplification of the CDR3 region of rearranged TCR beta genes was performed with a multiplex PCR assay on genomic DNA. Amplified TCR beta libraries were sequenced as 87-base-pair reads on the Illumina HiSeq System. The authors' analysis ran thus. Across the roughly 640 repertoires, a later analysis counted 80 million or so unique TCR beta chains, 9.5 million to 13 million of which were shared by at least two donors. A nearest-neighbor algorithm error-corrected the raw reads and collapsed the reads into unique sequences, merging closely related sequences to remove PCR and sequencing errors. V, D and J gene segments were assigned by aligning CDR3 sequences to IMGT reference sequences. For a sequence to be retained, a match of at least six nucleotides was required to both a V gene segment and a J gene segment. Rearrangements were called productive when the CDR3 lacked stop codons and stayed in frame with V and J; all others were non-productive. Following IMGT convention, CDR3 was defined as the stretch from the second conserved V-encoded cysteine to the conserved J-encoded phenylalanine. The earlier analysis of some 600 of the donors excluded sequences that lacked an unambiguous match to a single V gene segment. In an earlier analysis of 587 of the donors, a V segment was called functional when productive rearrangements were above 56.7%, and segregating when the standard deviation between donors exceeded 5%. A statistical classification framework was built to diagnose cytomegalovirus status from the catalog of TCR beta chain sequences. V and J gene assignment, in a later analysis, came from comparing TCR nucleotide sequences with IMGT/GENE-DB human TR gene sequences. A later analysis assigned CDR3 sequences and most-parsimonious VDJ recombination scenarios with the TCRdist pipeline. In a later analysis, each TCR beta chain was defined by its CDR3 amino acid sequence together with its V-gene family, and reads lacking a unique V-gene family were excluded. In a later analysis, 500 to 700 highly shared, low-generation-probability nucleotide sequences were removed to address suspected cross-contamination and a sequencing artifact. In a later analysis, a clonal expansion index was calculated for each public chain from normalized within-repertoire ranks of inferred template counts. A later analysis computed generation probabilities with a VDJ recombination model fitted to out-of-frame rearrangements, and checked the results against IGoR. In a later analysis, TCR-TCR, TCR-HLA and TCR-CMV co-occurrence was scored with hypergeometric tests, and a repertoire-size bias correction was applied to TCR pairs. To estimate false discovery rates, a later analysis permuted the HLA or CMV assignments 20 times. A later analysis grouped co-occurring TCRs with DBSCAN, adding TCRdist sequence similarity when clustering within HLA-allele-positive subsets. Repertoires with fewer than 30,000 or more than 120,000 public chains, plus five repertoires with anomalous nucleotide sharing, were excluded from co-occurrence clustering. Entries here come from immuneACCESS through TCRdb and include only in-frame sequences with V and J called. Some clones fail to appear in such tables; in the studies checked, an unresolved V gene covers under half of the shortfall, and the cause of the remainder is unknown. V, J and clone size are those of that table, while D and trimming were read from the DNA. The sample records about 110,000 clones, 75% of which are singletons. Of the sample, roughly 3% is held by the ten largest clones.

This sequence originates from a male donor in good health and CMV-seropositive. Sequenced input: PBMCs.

The nucleotide sequence reads as follows: TGTGCCAGCAGACCCACAAATACGTGGCCCCAGCATTTT. This codes for CASRPTNTWPQHF. The V gene is TRBV6-5 and the J gene is TRBJ1-5, with the D gene uncertain. V gives up 6 bases and J gives up 9 bases, and the segment between their germline ends measures 15 bases. Inclusive of the bounding cysteine and phenylalanine, the CDR3 is 13 residues long. Only the CDR3 DNA stays, 39 bases, in frame from base 1. CDR1 MNHEY and CDR2 SVGAGI were looked up in the germline V gene.